Below, 18 T cell receptor beta chains from the same sample are listed, as sequenced in a study of cytomegalovirus exposure and HLA in healthy donors. The study ran its PCR with 60 Vbeta and 13 Jbeta primers. Only in-frame clones appear in the TCRdb table, and some are missing; sequencing was by immunoSEQ multiplex PCR. The sample shows 150,000 to 200,000 clones, 77% of them seen only once. Sequenced input: PBMCs. These receptors were obtained from a young man in good health and CMV-seronegative.

The genes are TRBV29-1 and TRBJ2-4; D call uncertain. The V gene's germline CDR1 is SQVTM and CDR2 ANQGSEA. CDR3 length equals 11 residues. Trimming took 3 bases from V and 8 from J, leaving 8 bases between them. The CDR3 loop is CSVDWLDIQYF. For the CDR3, the DNA is TGCAGCGTTGACTGGCTTGACATTCAGTACTTC.

This clone was observed a single time. The gene calls are TRBV5-1 and TRBJ2-3; TRBD1 matches 11 bases. J lost 4 bases, V lost 5 bases, and 3 bases had no gene match. Germline V gives CDR1 SGHRS, CDR2 YFSETQ. There are 14 residues in the CDR3. CDR3 amino acids: CASRRDRGADTQYF. The CDR3 DNA follows: TGCGCCAGCAGGCGGGACAGGGGGGCAGATACGCAGTATTTT.

V and J are TRBV9 and TRBJ2-1, with TRBD2 identical over 9 bases. The CDR3 is 16 residues long. Germline trimming cut 0 bases from V and 8 bases from J; bases unmatched to any gene: 9. Germline V CDR1 and CDR2: SGDLS, YYNGEE. The CDR3 is CASSVGAGTSIHEQFF. DNA for the CDR3: TGTGCCAGCAGCGTAGGGGCCGGGACTAGCATACATGAGCAGTTCTTC.

This clone turned up a few times. The rearrangement uses TRBV9 and TRBJ1-1; D is uncertain. Germline V gene lookup returns CDR1 SGDLS and CDR2 YYNGEE. CDR3 length: 14 residues. V was clipped by 9 bases and J by 3 bases, with 18 bases between them. Here the CDR3 reads CATVIPRLDTEAFF. For the CDR3, the DNA is TGTGCCACCGTTATCCCCAGGTTGGACACTGAAGCTTTCTTT.

This sequence joins TRBV19 and TRBJ1-5; TRBD1 is a possible D gene (5 bases). The ends were cut back, 4 bases at V and 2 bases at J, with 9 bases in the middle. The germline V gene encodes CDR1 LNHDA and CDR2 SQIVND (reference sequence). The CDR3 sequence is 14 residues long. As DNA, the CDR3 is TGTGCCAGTAGTACAGGGCGAGGCAATCAGCCCCAGCATTTT. As protein: CASSTGRGNQPQHF.

This chain links TRBV27 with TRBJ2-2, with 7 positions matching TRBD1. The J segment lost 4 bases and the V segment lost 4 bases, leaving 0 bases of the junction unmatched. The germline V gene encodes CDR1 MNHEY and CDR2 SMNVEV (reference sequence). This CDR3 is built from 13 residues. The CDR3 DNA reads as TGTGCCAGCAGTTACAGGGGCACCGGGGAGCTGTTTTTT. This codes for CASSYRGTGELFF.

The chain is built from TRBV14 and TRBJ1-1; D is unresolved. This CDR3 region has 14 residues. The germline CDR1 and CDR2 sequences are SGHDN and FVKESK. The V end was cut by 3 bases, the J end by 0 bases, with 8 bases between. CDR3 residues: CASSHPGMNTEAFF. The CDR3 DNA sequence: TGTGCCAGCAGCCACCCAGGAATGAACACTGAAGCTTTCTTT.

The rearrangement uses TRBV27 and TRBJ1-1, with 8 bases that match TRBD1. Germline loops: CDR1 MNHEY, CDR2 SMNVEV (reference sequence). V gave up 6 bases and J gave up 3 bases; unmatched junction bases: 9. This CDR3 has 15 residues. The DNA of the CDR3 is TGTGCCAGCAGGGAGAGACAGGGGACCTACACTGAAGCTTTCTTT. It is translated as CASRERQGTYTEAFF.

Note on this clone: Its ends do not fully match the called genes, so a read error is possible. This rearrangement joins TRBV18 to TRBJ1-1; no clear D gene. In germline, CDR1 is KGHSH, CDR2 LQKENI. The CDR3 is made up of 12 amino acids. The CDR3 DNA sequence: TGTGCCGGCTCACCACCGGGGAGTAATACTTTCTTT. It yields the protein CAGSPPGSNTFF.

CDR3 coding DNA: TGTGCCAGCAGCCAAGTTAGGAGCGGAGAGACCCAGTACTTC. This gives the protein CASSQVRSGETQYF. The rearrangement joins TRBV4-2 to TRBJ2-5; D is perhaps TRBD2 (5 bases). Trimming left V 1 base short and J 4 bases short, with 10 bases between. The V gene's germline CDR1 is LGHNA and CDR2 YNFKEQ. This CDR3 is built from 14 residues.

The chain links TRBV5-4 to TRBJ2-1; 11 bases agree with TRBD2. The CDR3 loop spans 16 amino acids. Germline values: CDR1 SGHNT, CDR2 YYREEE (reference sequence). After removal of 4 bases from V and 4 bases from J, the junction contained 7 bases not matched to a gene. The CDR3 sequence: CASSLSGTSGYNEQFF. The CDR3 DNA sequence: TGTGCCAGCAGCCTATCCGGGACTAGCGGATACAATGAGCAGTTCTTC.

The genes are TRBV11-2 and TRBJ2-3, with D possibly TRBD2 on 5 matching bases. The CDR3 contains 14 residues. Germline CDR1 is SGHAT and CDR2 is FQNNGV. CDR3 loop: CVTSSGIGTDTQYF. Here the CDR3 DNA reads TGTGTCACGAGTTCGGGGATCGGCACAGATACGCAGTATTTT.

This clone showed up just a few times. The V call is TRBV7-8, the J call TRBJ1-5; D might be TRBD1 (5 bases). The CDR3 has 14 amino acids. V lost 4 bases to trimming and J lost 7 bases, with 14 bases between them. CDR1 is SGHVS, CDR2 FQNEAQ, per germline. In nucleotides, the CDR3 is TGTGCCAGCAGCTGGGATCTCAGGGTCCAGCCCCAGCATTTT. It translates to CASSWDLRVQPQHF.

The CDR3 DNA reads TGTGCCAGTAAAGGGGACAGGGGAATAAACAATCAGCCCCAGCATTTT. Translated: CASKGDRGINNQPQHF. The rearrangement uses TRBV19 and TRBJ1-5, with 10 bases identical to TRBD1. Germline CDR1 and CDR2: LNHDA and SQIVND (reference sequence). With V trimmed by 7 bases and J by 3 bases, 9 bases remained unmatched. CDR3 size: 16 residues. Supplemented by reference TRBV19 and TRBJ1-5, the full variable domain reads DGGITQSPKYLFRKEGQNVTLSCEQNLNHDAMYWYRQDPGQGLRLIYYSQIVNDFQKGDIAEGYSVSREKKESFPLTVTSAQKNPTAFYLCASKGDRGINNQPQHFGDGTRLSIL.

The chain joins TRBV6-6 to TRBJ2-3, with 7 nucleotides matching TRBD1. The CDR3 is 16 residues long. V was pared by 4 bases and J by 4 bases, with 11 bases of the junction left unmatched. Germline V gene lookup returns CDR1 MNHNY and CDR2 SVGAGI (reference sequence). CDR3 residues: CASSSPTGLAADTQYF. Written as DNA, the CDR3 is TGTGCCAGCAGTTCTCCGACAGGGCTTGCCGCAGATACGCAGTATTTT.

This clone was seen a handful of times. The rearrangement uses TRBV16 and TRBJ2-3; 9 bases match TRBD2. J lost 0 bases, V lost 6 bases, and 19 bases had no gene match. The length of the CDR3 is 20 residues. Germline lookup yields CDR1 KGHSY and CDR2 FQNENV. CDR3 nucleotide sequence: TGTGCCAGCAGACCGAGACTAGCGGACGGTATGGGTGGGAGCACAGATACGCAGTATTTT. It encodes CASRPRLADGMGGSTDTQYF.

The chain joins TRBV5-1 to TRBJ2-6; D not certain. Germline V CDR1 and CDR2: SGHRS, YFSETQ. V gave up 1 base and J gave up 0 bases, with 5 bases separating them. There are 15 residues in the CDR3. CDR3 amino acids: CASSLPNSGANVLTF. The CDR3, as DNA: TGCGCCAGCAGCTTGCCCAACTCTGGGGCCAACGTCCTGACTTTC. The full variable domain, its missing parts supplied by reference TRBV5-1 and TRBJ2-6, is KAGVTQTPRYLIKTRGQQVTLSCSPISGHRSVSWYQQTPGQGLQFLFEYFSETQRNKGNFPGRFSGRQFSNSRSEMNVSTLELGDSALYLCASSLPNSGANVLTFGAGSRLTVL.

The rearrangement links TRBV13 to TRBJ2-3, with TRBD2 matching over 7 bases. Germline lookup yields CDR1 PRHDT and CDR2 FYEKMQ (reference sequence). Trimming cost V 4 bases and J 8 bases; bases outside gene matches: 9. The CDR3 consists of 14 residues. The CDR3 sequence: CASSSGGSFCTQYF. In DNA, the CDR3 is TGTGCCAGCAGCTCGGGCGGGAGTTTTTGTACGCAGTATTTT.